These 4 T cell receptor beta chains were all obtained from the same sample, sequenced in a study of T cells after yellow fever vaccination. TCRdb reprocessed the 5' RACE reads via MiXCR and lists one record per CDR3 protein. The table lists some 69,000 distinct CDR3 sequences, approximately 5.9% of them singletons, with more than 2% in the top ten. The source was CD4+ T cells sorted from PBMCs, collected approximately 15 days after the first yellow fever vaccination. These receptors were taken from a man aged 18 to 29 who received the YFV17D yellow fever vaccine.

This clonotype was seen ten or more times. V and J are TRBV20-1 and TRBJ2-1; a weak D match, TRBD1 (7 bases). V shed 6 bases and J shed 3 bases, with 18 bases lying between them. Germline V lookup: CDR1 DFQATT, CDR2 SNEGSKA (reference sequence). There are 15 residues in the CDR3. The CDR3 sequence: CSATLGGGHYNEQFF. DNA of the CDR3: TGCAGTGCGACCCTTGGAGGGGGCCACTACAATGAGCAGTTCTTC.

Ten or more counts support this clonotype. J is TRBJ1-5 and V is TRBV20-1; D is possibly TRBD1 (5 bases). The germline V and J ends were trimmed by 3 bases and 7 bases, with 19 bases remaining between them. The length of the CDR3 is 15 residues. CDR1 is DFQATT and CDR2 is SNEGSKA in the germline V gene (reference sequence). CDR3: CSARKDSLLGQPQHF. The DNA for the CDR3 is TGCAGTGCTAGGAAAGACAGCCTCCTCGGGCAGCCCCAGCATTTT.

This clonotype was seen repeatedly, ten times or more. This chain uses TRBV19 with TRBJ1-1, with D perhaps TRBD1 (6 bases). CDR3 size: 11 residues. V dropped 5 bases and J dropped 8 bases, with 9 bases sitting between them. Germline CDR1 LNHDA, CDR2 SQIVND (reference sequence). The CDR3 protein is CASSVQGEAFF. The CDR3 nucleotides read TGTGCCAGTAGTGTACAGGGAGAAGCTTTCTTT.

This clonotype has a count of ten or more. V gene TRBV6-2 or TRBV6-3 combines with J gene TRBJ2-5; 9 bases map to TRBD1. The V segment lost 4 bases and the J segment 4 bases; nucleotides outside the gene matches: 7. The V gene's germline CDR1 is MNHEY and CDR2 SVGEGT. The CDR3 is 15 residues long. The CDR3 region has the DNA TGTGCCAGCAGTTGGGACAGGGAACTTGCAGAGACCCAGTACTTC. Translated: CASSWDRELAETQYF.